A single sample is the source of the 25 T cell receptor beta chains below, sequenced in a study of shared T cell receptors in the human thymus. Profiled with immunoSEQ multiplex PCR; TCRdb holds only in-frame clones, not every one. The table has hundreds of thousands of clones, roughly 86% seen once. This sample also appeared in a second study, on human thymus T cells.

Sequencing input: thymocytes. The receptors shown here come from a boy younger than two with a congenital heart defect.

This chain links TRBV15 with TRBJ2-7; 7 bases are a match to TRBD2. Germline CDR1 LNHNV, CDR2 YYDKDF (reference sequence). Trimming cost V 4 bases and J 6 bases; bases outside gene matches: 6. The CDR3 runs to 13 residues. The CDR3, as DNA: TGTGCCACCAGCAAGAGACTAGCAGGCGAGCAGTACTTC. This encodes CATSKRLAGEQYF.

J is TRBJ2-3 and V is TRBV2; 7 bases map to TRBD2. The CDR3 runs to 14 residues. V lost 10 bases, J lost 0 bases, and 7 bases stayed unmatched. CDR1 and CDR2 from the germline V gene are SNHLY and FYNNEI. This chain's CDR3 is CAISGLDSTDTQYF. DNA of the CDR3: TGTGCCATCTCCGGACTAGATAGCACAGATACGCAGTATTTT.

V and J are TRBV27 and TRBJ2-3, with TRBD2 identical over 7 bases. Germline CDR1 and CDR2: MNHEY and SMNVEV (reference sequence). CDR3 length equals 17 residues. Germline trimming cut 3 bases from V and 3 bases from J; bases unmatched to any gene: 12. The CDR3 region has the DNA TGTGCCAGCAGTTTGGGGCTGGGGCGGGAGCGTACAGATACGCAGTATTTT. Translating gives CASSLGLGRERTDTQYF.

This chain joins TRBV2 and TRBJ1-1; D remains ambiguous. The germline V gene encodes CDR1 SNHLY and CDR2 FYNNEI. Trimming cost V 8 bases and J 4 bases, with 8 bases left between them. The CDR3 has 11 amino acids. The CDR3 DNA reads TGTGCCAGCTCGGGGTGCACTGAAGCTTTCTTT. It translates to CASSGCTEAFF.

This clone was observed a handful of times. The genes are TRBV27 and TRBJ2-5, with a tentative D call TRBD2 (5 bases). Trimming took 6 bases from V and 5 from J, leaving 22 bases between them. Germline V lookup: CDR1 MNHEY, CDR2 SMNVEV (reference sequence). This CDR3 comprises 16 residues. This CDR3 reads CASSPGRLVSGETQYF. CDR3 in DNA: TGTGCCAGCAGCCCAGGACGCCTCGTGTCGGGGGAGACCCAGTACTTC.

A single count supports this clone. The chain links TRBV2 to TRBJ2-3, with TRBD2 as a possible D gene (6 bases). The CDR3 extends over 15 amino acids. Germline V gene lookup returns CDR1 SNHLY and CDR2 FYNNEI. V was shortened by 1 base and J by 0 bases, with 8 bases between the two germline ends. The CDR3 DNA is TGTGCCAGCAGTGAAGGGAGGGCTAGCACAGATACGCAGTATTTT. Translated, it gives CASSEGRASTDTQYF.

The genes are TRBV7-3 and TRBJ2-2, with 8 bases that match TRBD1. The CDR3 extends over 16 amino acids. V was clipped by 0 bases and J by 7 bases; unmatched bases: 7. Germline V gene lookup returns CDR1 SGHTA and CDR2 FQGTGA. CDR3 sequence reads: CASSLTGRGQGGELFF. As DNA, the CDR3 is TGTGCCAGCAGCTTAACGGGCAGGGGGCAAGGCGGGGAGCTGTTTTTT.

The chain employs TRBV28 and TRBJ2-5; TRBD1 matches 7 bases. The CDR3 covers 13 residues. With 8 bases clipped from V and 4 bases from J, the junction kept 7 bases outside the gene matches. Germline V gives CDR1 MDHEN, CDR2 SYDVKM. The CDR3 DNA reads as TGTGCCAGCCGAAAGGGGGCTAGAGAGACCCAGTACTTC. This sequence encodes CASRKGARETQYF.

This clone was counted between two and nine times. The rearrangement links TRBV30 to TRBJ2-3; 8 nucleotides match TRBD1. The germline V gene encodes CDR1 GTSNPN and CDR2 SVGIG (reference sequence). This CDR3 has 15 amino acids. The V gene end was trimmed by 4 bases and the J gene end by 6 bases; junction bases not matched to a gene: 12. The CDR3: CAWTMTGDTTDTQYF. The DNA of the CDR3 is TGTGCCTGGACCATGACAGGGGACACTACCGATACGCAGTATTTT.

DNA of the CDR3: TGCAGCGTTGAACCGGGAGTCGGAACAGATACGCAGTATTTT. It codes for CSVEPGVGTDTQYF. The V gene is TRBV29-1, the J gene TRBJ2-3, with a weak D call TRBD2 (6 bases). The ends were cut back, 2 bases at V and 3 bases at J, with 12 bases in the middle. Germline V gene sequence: CDR1 SQVTM, CDR2 ANQGSEA. The CDR3 consists of 14 residues.

V is TRBV2 and J is TRBJ1-1, with no clear D. The CDR3 extends over 9 amino acids. The V gene's germline CDR1 is SNHLY and CDR2 FYNNEI. Here the CDR3 DNA reads TGTGCGAGGGACACTGAAGCTTTCTTT. Its protein product is CARDTEAFF.

This chain connects TRBV6-5 to TRBJ2-7; TRBD2 aligns across 9 bases. The CDR3 runs 16 residues. CDR1 MNHEY and CDR2 SVGAGI come from the germline V gene. Trimming took 0 bases from V and 5 from J; bases not matched to a gene: 8. The CDR3 DNA reads as TGTGCCAGCAGTTACTCCCGTAGCGGGAGAGGAGACGAGCAGTACTTC. Translated: CASSYSRSGRGDEQYF.

V and J are TRBV30 and TRBJ2-1; a possible D gene is TRBD2 (6 bases). The CDR3 extends over 14 amino acids. Trimming removed 5 bases at V and 7 bases at J, with 18 bases between. Germline V gene data show CDR1 as GTSNPN and CDR2 as SVGIG (reference sequence). The CDR3 reads CAWFSGGPRNEQFF. In nucleotides, the CDR3 is TGTGCCTGGTTCAGTGGAGGGCCTCGGAATGAGCAGTTCTTC.

The chain is built from TRBV28 and TRBJ2-7; a possible D gene is TRBD1 (5 bases). V was clipped by 1 base and J by 9 bases, with 7 bases between them. CDR1 MDHEN and CDR2 SYDVKM come from the germline V gene. CDR3 length equals 11 residues. DNA for the CDR3: TGTGCCAGCAGTTTATTCGACAGGCAGTACTTC. Translated, it gives CASSLFDRQYF. Drawing the rest from reference TRBV28 and TRBJ2-7, the complete variable domain is DVKVTQSSRYLVKRTGEKVFLECVQDMDHENMFWYRQDPGLGLRLIYFSYDVKMKEKGDIPEGYSVSREKKERFSLILESASTNQTSMYLCASSLFDRQYFGPGTRLTVT.

As DNA, the CDR3 is TGCGCCAGCAGCTTGCGGGGGACGGCTTCGGCAGCGGGAGGCGAGCAGTACTTC. Its protein is CASSLRGTASAAGGEQYF. The chain carries TRBV5-1 and TRBJ2-7; 9 positions match TRBD2. This CDR3 has 18 residues. J lost 6 bases, V lost 1 base, and 17 bases had no gene match. Per the germline V gene, CDR1 is SGHRS and CDR2 is YFSETQ.

This rearrangement joins TRBV4-3 to TRBJ2-1; a possible D gene is TRBD1 (5 bases). With 0 bases removed from V and 7 bases from J, the gap between germline ends came to 16 bases. CDR1 and CDR2 from the germline V gene are LGHNA and YSLEER. This CDR3 is built from 16 residues. This CDR3 reads CASSQDDQGKRNEQFF. For the CDR3, the DNA is TGCGCCAGCAGCCAAGATGACCAGGGAAAGAGGAATGAGCAGTTCTTC.

V is TRBV10-3 and J is TRBJ1-1; D is undetermined. The germline V gene encodes CDR1 ENHRY and CDR2 SYGVKD. V was pared by 0 bases and J by 2 bases, with 7 bases between. This CDR3 contains 14 residues. For the CDR3, the DNA is TGTGCCATCAGTGAGTCGGCAGGTAACACTGAAGCTTTCTTT. Translated: CAISESAGNTEAFF.

The chain uses TRBV11-3 and TRBJ2-7; D is perhaps TRBD2 (7 bases). There are 14 residues in the CDR3. With 5 bases removed from V and 7 bases from J, the gap between germline ends came to 18 bases. Germline V gene sequence: CDR1 SGHNT, CDR2 YENEEA. DNA of the CDR3: TGTGCCAGCAGCCCTGGCCGGGGGGCGAATGAGCAGTACTTC. This encodes CASSPGRGANEQYF.

This sequence joins TRBV7-8 and TRBJ2-7; unclear D gene. The CDR3 has 16 amino acids. V lost 10 bases and J 4 bases, leaving 26 bases between the germline ends. Germline loops: CDR1 SGHVS, CDR2 FQNEAQ. CDR3 nucleotides: TGTGCCACCACCCGGTCTCATCACTCCTCCCTATACGAGCAGTACTTC. It specifies CATTRSHHSSLYEQYF.

This clone came up a few times. The chain has TRBV27 and TRBJ2-1; 8 nucleotides align to TRBD2. The V gene's germline CDR1 is MNHEY and CDR2 SMNVEV (reference sequence). The CDR3 loop spans 15 amino acids. Trimming at V came to 7 bases and at J to 3 bases, leaving 8 bases not matched to a gene. The DNA for the CDR3 is TGTGCCAGCAAATCAGGCGGGGGGAACTACAATGAGCAGTTCTTC. It specifies CASKSGGGNYNEQFF.

This chain uses TRBV9 with TRBJ1-3, with 12 bases identical to TRBD1. The V and J ends lost 3 bases and 9 bases, in that order; junction bases with no gene match: 16. There are 18 residues in the CDR3. CDR1 SGDLS and CDR2 YYNGEE come from the germline V gene. CDR3 nucleotides: TGTGCCAGCAGCGCGGCCCCCGGGACAGGGGGCCCAGGCGTCACCATATATTTT. This codes for CASSAAPGTGGPGVTIYF.

This clone was picked up one time. The chain links TRBV18 to TRBJ2-7; 10 bases map to TRBD1. V shed 2 bases and J 4 bases; nucleotides not matched to a gene: 8. Germline-derived CDR1 and CDR2 are KGHSH and LQKENI. CDR3 length: 16 amino acids. This CDR3 reads CASSPFGQGDPYEQYF. Written as DNA, the CDR3 is TGTGCCAGCTCACCATTTGGACAGGGGGACCCTTACGAGCAGTACTTC.

The J gene is TRBJ2-7, the V gene TRBV19, with D tentatively TRBD1 (5 bases). Germline assignment: CDR1 LNHDA and CDR2 SQIVND (reference sequence). The CDR3 is 13 residues long. V was shortened by 5 bases and J by 2 bases, with 10 bases between the two germline ends. In DNA form, the CDR3 reads TGTGCCAGTAGTGGTGACAGAACCTACGAGCAGTACTTC. Its protein product is CASSGDRTYEQYF.

This clone appeared a single time. The V call is TRBV6-5, the J call TRBJ2-1; 7 positions agree with TRBD2. CDR1 is MNHEY, CDR2 SVGAGI, per germline. The V segment lost 2 bases and the J segment 7 bases; nucleotides outside the gene matches: 11. The CDR3 sequence is 16 residues long. In DNA form, the CDR3 reads TGTGCCAGCAGTTACCCTACGGGAGGTGGTAGGAATGAGCAGTTCTTC. Its protein product is CASSYPTGGGRNEQFF.

The rearrangement links TRBV5-5 to TRBJ1-5; TRBD1 aligns across 8 bases. CDR3 size: 19 residues. V trimming: 5 bases; J trimming: 6 bases; junction bases outside the gene matches: 22. Germline CDR1 and CDR2: SGHKS and YYEKEE (reference sequence). The CDR3 protein is CASRTPPTGDLNEGQPQHF. As DNA, the CDR3 is TGTGCCAGCAGGACCCCGCCGACAGGGGATCTCAACGAGGGTCAGCCCCAGCATTTT.